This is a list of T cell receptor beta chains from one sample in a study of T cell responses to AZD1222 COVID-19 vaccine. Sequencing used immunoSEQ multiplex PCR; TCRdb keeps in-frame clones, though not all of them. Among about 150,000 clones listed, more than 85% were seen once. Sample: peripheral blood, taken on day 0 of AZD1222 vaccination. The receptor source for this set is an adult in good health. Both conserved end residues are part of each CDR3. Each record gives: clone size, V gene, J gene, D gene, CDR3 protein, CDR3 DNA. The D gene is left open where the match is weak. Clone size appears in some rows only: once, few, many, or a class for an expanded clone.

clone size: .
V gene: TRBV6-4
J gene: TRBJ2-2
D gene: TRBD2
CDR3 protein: CASSSGGTTGELFF
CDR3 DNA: TGTGCCAGCAGCTCCGGGGGGACCACCGGGGAGCTGTTTTTT

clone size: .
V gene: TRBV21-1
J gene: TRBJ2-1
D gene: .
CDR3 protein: CATTRRGWEQFF
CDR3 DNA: TGTGCCACGACTAGGCGGGGCTGGGAGCAGTTCTTC

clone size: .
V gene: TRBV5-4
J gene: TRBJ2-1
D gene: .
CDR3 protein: CASSLERAYNEQFF
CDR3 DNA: TGTGCCAGCAGCTTGGAGAGAGCTTACAATGAGCAGTTCTTC

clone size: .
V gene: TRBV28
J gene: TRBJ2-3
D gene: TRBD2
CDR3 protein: CASSPRLAGGTDTQYF
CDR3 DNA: TGTGCCAGCAGTCCCCGACTAGCGGGAGGCACAGATACGCAGTATTTT

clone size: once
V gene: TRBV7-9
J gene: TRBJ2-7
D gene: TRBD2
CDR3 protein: CASSSGLAGKGDEQYF
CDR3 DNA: TGTGCCAGCAGCTCGGGACTAGCGGGGAAGGGGGACGAGCAGTACTTC

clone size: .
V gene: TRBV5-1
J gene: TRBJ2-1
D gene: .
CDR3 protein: CASSLRDRVSEQFF
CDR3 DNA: TGCGCCAGCAGCTTGAGGGATCGAGTAAGTGAGCAGTTCTTC

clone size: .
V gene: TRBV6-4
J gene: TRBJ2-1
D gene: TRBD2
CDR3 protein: CASSDSARGGHNEQFF
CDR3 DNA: TGTGCCAGCAGTGACTCGGCGCGGGGGGGCCACAATGAGCAGTTCTTC

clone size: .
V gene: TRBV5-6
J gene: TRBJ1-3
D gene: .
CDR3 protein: CASSLRGLFSGNTIYF
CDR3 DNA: TGTGCCAGCAGCTTAAGGGGCCTCTTCTCTGGAAACACCATATATTTT

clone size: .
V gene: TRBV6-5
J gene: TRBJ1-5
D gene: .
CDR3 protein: CASSTNRAQPQHF
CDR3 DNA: TGTGCCAGCAGTACAAACAGGGCCCAGCCCCAGCATTTT

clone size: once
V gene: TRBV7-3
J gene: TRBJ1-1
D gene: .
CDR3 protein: CASSPTVNTEAFF
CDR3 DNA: TGTGCCAGCAGCCCTACAGTGAACACTGAAGCTTTCTTT

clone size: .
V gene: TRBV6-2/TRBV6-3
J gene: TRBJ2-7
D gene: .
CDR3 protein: CASSYEGGLYEQYF
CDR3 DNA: TGTGCCAGCAGTTACGAAGGGGGTCTCTACGAGCAGTACTTC

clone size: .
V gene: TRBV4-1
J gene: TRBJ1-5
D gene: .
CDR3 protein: CASSQGFSPNPNQPQHF
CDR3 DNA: TGCGCCAGCAGCCAAGGCTTTTCTCCCAACCCCAATCAGCCCCAGCATTTT

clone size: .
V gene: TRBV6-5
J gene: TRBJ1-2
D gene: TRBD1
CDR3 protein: CASSFSTGIPAGYTF
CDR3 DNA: TGTGCCAGCAGTTTTTCGACAGGGATCCCTGCTGGCTACACCTTC

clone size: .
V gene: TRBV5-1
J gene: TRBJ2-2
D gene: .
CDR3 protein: CASSFGTGELFF
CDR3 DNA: TGCGCCAGCAGCTTCGGAACCGGGGAGCTGTTTTTT

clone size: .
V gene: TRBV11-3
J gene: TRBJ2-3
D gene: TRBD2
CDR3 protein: CASSLGRAATDTQYF
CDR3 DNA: TGTGCCAGCAGCCTCGGGAGGGCCGCGACAGATACGCAGTATTTT

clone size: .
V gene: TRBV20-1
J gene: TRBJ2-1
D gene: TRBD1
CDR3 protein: CSASRWTGGKYNEQFF
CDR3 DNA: TGCAGTGCTAGTAGGTGGACAGGGGGGAAATACAATGAGCAGTTCTTC

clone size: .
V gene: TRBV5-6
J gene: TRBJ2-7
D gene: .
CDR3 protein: CASSLTGIYEQYF
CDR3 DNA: TGTGCCAGCAGCTTAACAGGGATCTACGAGCAGTACTTC

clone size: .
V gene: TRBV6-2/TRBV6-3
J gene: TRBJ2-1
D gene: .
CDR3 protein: CASSYVGNGDEQFF
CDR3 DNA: TGTGCCAGCAGTTACGTAGGTAACGGGGATGAGCAGTTCTTC

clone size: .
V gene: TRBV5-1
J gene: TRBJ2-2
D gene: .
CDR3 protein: CASSVGIKNTGELFF
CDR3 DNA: TGCGCCAGCTCCGTCGGCATAAAGAACACCGGGGAGCTGTTTTTT

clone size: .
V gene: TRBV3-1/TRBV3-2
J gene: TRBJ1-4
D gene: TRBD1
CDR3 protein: CASSQRDRVLREKLFF
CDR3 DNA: TGTGCCAGCAGCCAACGGGACAGGGTGCTTCGTGAAAAACTGTTTTTT

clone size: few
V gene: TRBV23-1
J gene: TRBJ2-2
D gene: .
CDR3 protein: CASSLRVRENTGELFF
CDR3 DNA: TGCGCCAGCAGTCTTCGAGTCCGGGAGAACACCGGGGAGCTGTTTTTT

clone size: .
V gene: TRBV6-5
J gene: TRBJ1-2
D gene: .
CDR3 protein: CASSLGVGGYTF
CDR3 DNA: TGTGCCAGCAGCCTTGGTGTTGGTGGCTACACCTTC

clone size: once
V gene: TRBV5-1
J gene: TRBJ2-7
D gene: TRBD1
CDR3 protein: CASSLESNRGYEQYF
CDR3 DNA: TGCGCCAGCAGCTTGGAATCGAACAGGGGCTACGAGCAGTACTTC

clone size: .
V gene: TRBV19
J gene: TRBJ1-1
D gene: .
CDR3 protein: CASSAGLNTEAFF
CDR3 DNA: TGTGCCAGTAGCGCAGGGTTGAACACTGAAGCTTTCTTT

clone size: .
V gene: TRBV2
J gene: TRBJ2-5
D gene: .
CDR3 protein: CASSAVGGPQETQYF
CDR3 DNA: TGTGCCAGCAGTGCCGTGGGGGGGCCTCAGGAGACCCAGTACTTC

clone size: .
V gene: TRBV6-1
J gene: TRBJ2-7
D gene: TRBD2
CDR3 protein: CASSEEAGGPHEQYF
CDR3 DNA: TGTGCCAGCAGTGAAGAAGCGGGAGGGCCCCACGAGCAGTACTTC

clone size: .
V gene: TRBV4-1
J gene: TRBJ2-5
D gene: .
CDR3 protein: CASSPSGPQETQYF
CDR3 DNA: TGCGCCAGCAGCCCCTCGGGGCCCCAAGAGACCCAGTACTTC

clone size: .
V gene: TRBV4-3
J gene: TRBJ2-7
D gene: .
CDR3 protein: CASSQDLAGASYEQYF
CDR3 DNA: TGCGCCAGCAGCCAAGATCTGGCAGGGGCATCCTACGAGCAGTACTTC

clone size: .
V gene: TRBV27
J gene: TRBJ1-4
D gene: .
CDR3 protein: CASSWAPSSEKLFF
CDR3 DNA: TGTGCCAGCAGTTGGGCCCCCTCGAGTGAAAAACTGTTTTTT

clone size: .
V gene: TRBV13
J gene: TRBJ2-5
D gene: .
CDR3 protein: CASSSAGPQETQYF
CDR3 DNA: TGTGCCAGCAGCTCCGCGGGGCCGCAAGAGACCCAGTACTTC

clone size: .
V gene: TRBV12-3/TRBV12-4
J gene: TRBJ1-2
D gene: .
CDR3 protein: CASSLQGFLGYTF
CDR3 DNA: TGTGCCAGCAGTTTACAGGGTTTCCTTGGCTACACCTTC

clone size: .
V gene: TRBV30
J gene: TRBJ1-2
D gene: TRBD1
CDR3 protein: CAWHRDRGTGDYGYTF
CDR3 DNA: TGTGCCTGGCACCGGGACAGGGGAACCGGGGACTATGGCTACACCTTC